This T cell receptor (beta chain) was captured in a study of blood T cell repertoires in COVID-19. About the study: Donors in the United States, Italy and Spain gave samples during acute or convalescent COVID-19. In each case, the material was cDNA or gDNA derived from T cells, B-cell-depleted T cells, or PBMCs.

Trimming took 4 bases from V and 2 from J; bases not matched to a gene: 7. CDR1 MNHEY and CDR2 SMNVEV come from the germline V gene (reference sequence). The CDR3 is 15 residues long. Individuals aged 18 to 89 years were recruited from 20 to 25 US areas. In assigning cohorts, the study relied on participant-reported clinical history. TCRdb's copy holds only in-frame clones and misses some; the assay was immunoSEQ multiplex PCR. The sample lists 200,000 to 250,000 clones; approximately 86% were seen once. The receptor comes from a woman aged 50 to 60 with acute COVID-19. Sequencing input: PBMCs or T cells enriched from blood (not recorded which). The genes are TRBV27 and TRBJ1-2; 7 bases align to TRBD1. This CDR3 reads CASSWTGTANYGYTF. In DNA, the CDR3 is TGTGCCAGCAGTTGGACCGGGACAGCCAACTATGGCTACACCTTC.